This is a list of T cell receptor beta chains from one sample in a study of blood T cell repertoires in COVID-19. The protocol was immunoSEQ multiplex PCR, while the TCRdb copy is restricted to in-frame clones and leaves out a portion. This table has about 200,000 clones, around nine tenths appearing once. The sequenced material came from peripheral blood. These receptors were obtained from a man between 60 and 75 years old with active or convalescent COVID-19. CDR3s include the opening cysteine and the closing phenylalanine or tryptophan. A D gene is named only where the DNA matches it firmly. Size tells how often a clone was seen (once, few, many) or the class of an expanded clone, and some rows leave it out.

>TRBV5-1|.|TRBJ1-4|.
TGCGCCAGCAGCTTGGCCGGGTGGCAGGAAAAACTGTTTTTT
CASSLAGWQEKLFF
>TRBV2|.|TRBJ2-5|.
TGTGCCAGCAGTGAAGCGGGGCTACCAGAGACCCAGTACTTC
CASSEAGLPETQYF
>TRBV27|TRBD1|TRBJ2-2|.
TGTGCCAGCAGGGACAGGGGGCTAGTCGGGGAGCTGTTTTTT
CASRDRGLVGELFF
>TRBV24-1|.|TRBJ1-5|.
TGTGCCACCAGTGACTGGAGGGGTAATAGCAATCAGCCCCAGCATTTT
CATSDWRGNSNQPQHF
>TRBV5-1|TRBD1|TRBJ1-4|once
TGCGCCAGCAGTCCTCAGGGGGCTGCTAATGAAAAACTGTTTTTT
CASSPQGAANEKLFF
>TRBV7-9|.|TRBJ1-1|.
TGTGCCAGCAGCTTCTCACAGAACACTGAAGCTTTCTTT
CASSFSQNTEAFF
>TRBV6-1|.|TRBJ1-3|.
TGTGCCAGCAGTGAAGGGACAGCTGGAAACACCATATATTTT
CASSEGTAGNTIYF
>TRBV27|TRBD2|TRBJ2-6|.
TGTGCCCGCGGTACTGTAGGGGAGGGGTTGGCTGGGGCCAACGTCCTGACTTTC
CARGTVGEGLAGANVLTF
>TRBV11-2|.|TRBJ2-7|few
TGTGCCAGCAGCCCAACAGGGCCCTACGAGCAGTACTTC
CASSPTGPYEQYF
>TRBV19|TRBD1|TRBJ1-2|.
TGTGCCAGTAGTGATACACCGGGACAGTTCTATGGCTACACCTTC
CASSDTPGQFYGYTF
>TRBV9|TRBD1|TRBJ2-5|.
TGTGCCAGCAGCGTAATGGGACAGGAAGGAGAGACCCAGTACTTC
CASSVMGQEGETQYF
>TRBV6-5|.|TRBJ1-1|.
TGTGCCAGCAGTTACCCGGGACAGAACACTGAAGCTTTCTTT
CASSYPGQNTEAFF
>TRBV5-1|.|TRBJ1-3|.
TGCGCCAGCAGCTCCCAGGGTAACTCTGGAAACACCATATATTTT
CASSSQGNSGNTIYF
>TRBV27|.|TRBJ2-3|.
TGTGCCAGCAGTCTCACAGGGTATACGCAGTATTTT
CASSLTGYTQYF
>TRBV27|.|TRBJ2-7|.
TGTGCCAGCAGTTTAGTCTCGGGTGCCTACGAGCAGTACTTC
CASSLVSGAYEQYF
>TRBV11-2|TRBD1|TRBJ2-7|.
TGTGCCAGCAGCTTAGCCCCCGGACAGGGAAGGAGCGAGCAGTACTTC
CASSLAPGQGRSEQYF
>TRBV2|.|TRBJ1-2|.
TGTGCCAGCAGCGGACAGTCTAACTATGGCTACACCTTC
CASSGQSNYGYTF
>TRBV27|.|TRBJ1-6|.
TGTGCCAGCAGTCCCGGGACAAGGGTTAATTCACCCCTCCACTTT
CASSPGTRVNSPLHF
>TRBV11-2|TRBD2|TRBJ2-3|.
TGTGCCAGCAGGTTGGGACTAGCGGGGGGGGCTGATACGCAGTATTTT
CASRLGLAGGADTQYF
>TRBV19|.|TRBJ2-2|.
TGTGCCAGTAGTATCCCCCTCAACACCGGGGAGCTGTTTTTT
CASSIPLNTGELFF
>TRBV7-9|TRBD1|TRBJ1-6|.
TGTGCCAGCAGCCAACCGGGACAGGCTTATTCACCCCTCCACTTT
CASSQPGQAYSPLHF
>TRBV5-1|.|TRBJ1-5|.
TGCGCCAGCAGCCGGGAGGGGCCTCAGCCCCAGCATTTT
CASSREGPQPQHF
>TRBV29-1|.|TRBJ1-4|once
TGCAGCGTTGCGGTACAGCTTAATGAAAAACTGTTTTTT
CSVAVQLNEKLFF
>TRBV7-3|TRBD1|TRBJ2-3|.
TGTGCCAGCAGTACAGGGGGCGCTGGATCAGATACGCAGTATTTT
CASSTGGAGSDTQYF
>TRBV29-1|TRBD1|TRBJ1-2|.
TGCAGCGCGCGGGACAGCGATAACTATGGCTACACCTTC
CSARDSDNYGYTF
>TRBV5-1|.|TRBJ1-2|.
TGCGCCAGCAGCCTGGGACATAACTATGGCTACACCTTC
CASSLGHNYGYTF